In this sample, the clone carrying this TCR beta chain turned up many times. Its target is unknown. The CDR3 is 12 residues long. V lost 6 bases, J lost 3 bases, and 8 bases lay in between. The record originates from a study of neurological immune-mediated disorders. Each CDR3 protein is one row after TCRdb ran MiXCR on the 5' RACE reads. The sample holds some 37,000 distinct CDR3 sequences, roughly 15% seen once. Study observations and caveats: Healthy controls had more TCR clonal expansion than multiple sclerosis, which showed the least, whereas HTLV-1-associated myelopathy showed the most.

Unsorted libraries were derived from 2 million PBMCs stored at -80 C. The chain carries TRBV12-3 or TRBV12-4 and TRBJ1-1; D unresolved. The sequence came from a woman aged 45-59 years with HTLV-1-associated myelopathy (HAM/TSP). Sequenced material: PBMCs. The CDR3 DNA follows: TGTGCCAGCAGGGGATCCTACACTGAAGCTTTCTTT. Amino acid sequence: CASRGSYTEAFF.